These 20 T cell receptor beta chains were all obtained from the same sample, sequenced in a study of T-cell memory formation after mild COVID-19. MiXCR, applied by TCRdb to the 5' RACE reads, yields one record per CDR3 protein. In the table there are tens of thousands of distinct CDR3 sequences, around 15% of which are singletons. Sequencing used PBMCs or a T cell subset sorted from them (not recorded which). All receptors derive from a man in his late teens or twenties who had mild COVID-19 (a few samples of this study predate the infection). Cell type and time point are not known.

This clonotype was counted many times. The CDR3 is CASIWGTEAFF. The CDR3 nucleotides read TGTGCCAGCATCTGGGGCACTGAAGCTTTCTTT. The genes are TRBV6-6 and TRBJ1-1, with D uncertain. Trimming left V 7 bases short and J 4 bases short, with 7 bases between. The germline gives CDR1 MNHNY, CDR2 SVGAGI (reference sequence). This CDR3 spans 11 amino acids.

This clonotype has more than one count but fewer than ten. The junction does not match germline at one end; this may be a read error. V usage is TRBV7-7 and J usage is TRBJ2-1, with TRBD2 matching over 8 bases. CDR1 is SSHAT and CDR2 is FNYEAQ in the germline V gene (reference sequence). The CDR3 runs to 15 residues. This CDR3 is CASSRASGGADEQFF. The CDR3, as DNA: TGTGCTAGCAGCCGCGCATCCGGGGGGGCAGATGAGCAGTTCTTC.

This clonotype was picked up a small number of times. The chain joins TRBV7-3 to TRBJ2-2, with D uncertain. CDR3 length equals 12 residues. Germline CDR1 is SGHTA and CDR2 is FQGTGA. The V gene lost 8 bases and the J gene lost 1 base, with 5 bases spanning the gap. The DNA of the CDR3 is TGTGCCAGCGCAGGGAACACCGGGGAGCTGTTTTTT. Encoded protein: CASAGNTGELFF.

The rearrangement links TRBV7-6 to TRBJ2-5; no clear D. The CDR3 extends over 14 amino acids. The germline V and J ends were trimmed by 0 bases and 5 bases, with 10 bases remaining between them. The germline V gene has CDR1 SGHVS and CDR2 FNYEAQ. The CDR3 protein is CASSLATNWETQYF. In nucleotides, the CDR3 is TGTGCCAGCAGCTTAGCTACTAATTGGGAGACCCAGTACTTC.

The chain joins TRBV7-3 to TRBJ2-1; 8 bases are shared with TRBD2. After removal of 5 bases from V and 5 bases from J, the junction contained 5 bases not matched to a gene. The CDR3 contains 14 residues. Germline CDR1 reads SGHTA; CDR2 reads FQGTGA. The CDR3: CASSTTGGDNEQFF. CDR3 DNA: TGTGCCAGCAGCACGACGGGAGGGGACAATGAGCAGTTCTTC.

V is TRBV4-3 and J is TRBJ2-3, with 8 bases fitting TRBD2. CDR1 is LGHNA and CDR2 is YSLEER in the germline V gene. CDR3 length: 17 residues. V shed 1 base and J 4 bases; nucleotides not matched to a gene: 10. The chain's CDR3 is CASSQGSLGGGPDTQYF. The CDR3 nucleotides read TGCGCCAGCAGCCAAGGGAGTCTAGGCGGGGGGCCAGATACGCAGTATTTT.

This clonotype was detected many times. The genes are TRBV7-2 and TRBJ2-3, with D perhaps matching TRBD2 (7 bases). CDR1 is SGHTA and CDR2 is FQGNSA in the germline V gene. Between the trimmed V and J ends, which lost 5 bases and 3 bases, there was a span of 15 bases. The CDR3 length is 15 residues. This CDR3 is CASSPIRGGTDTQYF. The CDR3 DNA reads TGTGCCAGCAGCCCGATAAGGGGGGGGACAGATACGCAGTATTTT.

This clonotype showed up many times. V usage is TRBV6-5 and J usage is TRBJ2-3; D gene uncertain. With 4 bases removed from V and 2 bases from J, the gap between germline ends came to 7 bases. Looked up from germline, CDR1 is MNHEY and CDR2 is SVGAGI. This CDR3 comprises 13 residues. Here the CDR3 reads CASSLDHTDTQYF. CDR3 DNA sequence: TGTGCCAGCAGTTTAGACCACACAGATACGCAGTATTTT.

The gene calls are TRBV7-3 and TRBJ2-1; 11 nucleotides line up with TRBD2. Looked up from germline, CDR1 is SGHTA and CDR2 is FQGTGA. The CDR3 is made up of 14 amino acids. Trimming at V came to 4 bases and at J to 5 bases, leaving 1 base not matched to a gene. CDR3 nucleotide sequence: TGTGCCAGCAGCTATAGCGGGGGGGACAATGAGCAGTTCTTC. Translation: CASSYSGGDNEQFF. The full variable domain, with the rest looked up from reference TRBV7-3 and TRBJ2-1, is GAGVSQTPSNKVTEKGKYVELRCDPISGHTALYWYRQSLGQGPEFLIYFQGTGAADDSGLPNDRFFAVRPEGSVSTLKIQRTERGDSAVYLCASSYSGGDNEQFFGPGTRLTVL.

The rearrangement uses TRBV27 and TRBJ1-1; the D is unclear. The germline CDR1 and CDR2 sequences are MNHEY and SMNVEV (reference sequence). Trimming cost V 6 bases and J 4 bases, with 15 bases left between them. The CDR3 runs to 14 residues. CDR3 nucleotides: TGTGCCAGCAGCCCCATAGGCGGGAGCACTGAAGCTTTCTTT. This gives the protein CASSPIGGSTEAFF.

This clonotype has only a few counts. The chain joins TRBV18 to TRBJ2-6; no firm D call. The CDR3 is made up of 18 amino acids. Trimming removed 3 bases at V and 0 bases at J, with 15 bases between. CDR1 is KGHSH and CDR2 is LQKENI in the germline V gene. CDR3 nucleotides: TGTGCCAGCTCACCTGAACCGGGCCAACCCTCTGGGGCCAACGTCCTGACTTTC. It specifies CASSPEPGQPSGANVLTF. Full variable domain (outside the CDR3, taken from reference TRBV18 and TRBJ2-6): NAGVMQNPRHLVRRRGQEARLRCSPMKGHSHVYWYRQLPEEGLKFMVYLQKENIIDESGMPKERFSAEFPKEGPSILRIQQVVRGDSAAYFCASSPEPGQPSGANVLTFGAGSRLTVL.

The rearrangement links TRBV15 to TRBJ2-7, with D unresolved. The ends were cut back, 5 bases at V and 2 bases at J, with 10 bases in the middle. The CDR3 consists of 13 residues. The germline CDR1 and CDR2 sequences are LNHNV and YYDKDF (reference sequence). The CDR3, as DNA: TGTGCCACCAGCCAGGAATCCCCCTACGAGCAGTACTTC. This gives the protein CATSQESPYEQYF.

The chain joins TRBV20-1 to TRBJ1-1; maybe TRBD1 (5 bases). The germline V gene has CDR1 DFQATT and CDR2 SNEGSKA (reference sequence). Trimming removed 3 bases from V and 1 base from J, with 9 bases in between. This CDR3 comprises 13 residues. The CDR3: CSARGRGNTEAFF. As DNA, the CDR3 is TGCAGTGCTAGGGGAAGGGGGAACACTGAAGCTTTCTTT.

The chain couples TRBV11-3 to TRBJ1-1; D gene ambiguous. Trimming cost V 8 bases and J 1 base, with 8 bases left between them. Germline loops: CDR1 SGHNT, CDR2 YENEEA. The CDR3 runs to 12 residues. In DNA form, the CDR3 reads TGTGCCAGCGCCGGGGAGAACACTGAAGCTTTCTTT. This codes for CASAGENTEAFF.

This clonotype has more than one count but fewer than ten. This chain links TRBV4-1 with TRBJ2-2; 15 nucleotides line up with TRBD2. V shed 1 base and J 3 bases; nucleotides not matched to a gene: 9. This CDR3 is built from 20 residues. CDR1 and CDR2 from the germline V gene are MGHRA and YSYEKL. CDR3 sequence reads: CASSQVEWGLAGGHTGELFF. The CDR3 nucleotides are TGCGCCAGCAGCCAAGTGGAATGGGGACTAGCGGGGGGACACACCGGGGAGCTGTTTTTT.

The chain joins TRBV4-1 to TRBJ2-5; D may be TRBD2 (6 bases). This CDR3 has 14 residues. V was pared by 2 bases and J by 2 bases, with 9 bases between. The germline V gene has CDR1 MGHRA and CDR2 YSYEKL. The CDR3 reads CASSQLRGQETQYF. The CDR3 DNA sequence: TGCGCCAGCAGCCAACTCCGGGGGCAAGAGACCCAGTACTTC.

The V gene is TRBV9, the J gene TRBJ2-5, with D unclear. The V end was cut by 4 bases, the J end by 2 bases, with 12 bases between. CDR3 length: 14 residues. Germline V CDR1 and CDR2: SGDLS, YYNGEE. Here the CDR3 reads CASSLSGGQETQYF. DNA of the CDR3: TGTGCCAGCAGCCTCTCTGGTGGGCAAGAGACCCAGTACTTC.

This rearrangement joins TRBV6-2 or TRBV6-3 to TRBJ2-3, with TRBD2 matching over 8 bases. V was clipped by 7 bases and J by 2 bases; unmatched bases: 8. CDR3 length: 15 amino acids. The germline gives CDR1 MNHEY, CDR2 SVGEGT. CDR3 sequence (DNA): TGTGCCAGCATTGAGCGGGGGACCTACACAGATACGCAGTATTTT. Protein product: CASIERGTYTDTQYF.

For the CDR3, the DNA is TGTGCCAGTTCCCAACTAGGGGACACCGGGGAGCTGTTTTTT. This gives the protein CASSQLGDTGELFF. The V and J genes are TRBV12-3 or TRBV12-4 and TRBJ2-2; D may match TRBD1 or TRBD2 (5 bases each). Trimming pared 9 bases from V and 3 bases from J, leaving 14 bases between. This CDR3 is 14 amino acids long.

The chain combines TRBV7-6 with TRBJ2-5; D is perhaps TRBD1 or TRBD2 (5 bases each). The V gene's germline CDR1 is SGHVS and CDR2 FNYEAQ. The V and J ends lost 0 bases and 5 bases respectively, with 13 bases between them. There are 15 residues in the CDR3. CDR3 in DNA: TGTGCCAGCAGCTTAGCGCCAGGGAGTCAGGAGACCCAGTACTTC. This encodes CASSLAPGSQETQYF.